The subject of this entry is one T cell receptor beta chain. What it binds is unknown. Since the library was made to target alpha chains, this beta chain is a stray read and its abundance is not meaningful. TCRdb used MiXCR to reprocess the 5' RACE reads, holding one entry per CDR3 protein. The sample consists of some 1,200 distinct CDR3 sequences, about 29% of them appearing once. This CDR3 contains 13 residues. V lost 1 base and J 10 bases, leaving 11 bases between the germline ends. The germline CDR1 and CDR2 sequences are SSHAT and FNYEAQ (reference sequence). These data belong to a study of spatial heterogeneity in lung cancer. Study summary: An average of more than ten raw reads was observed per unique TCR and UMI combination.

General study findings and limits: Expanded alpha and beta TCR counts within tumors tracked tumor mutation counts.

The time point was: sample taken at primary tumor resection. Donors were under 90 untreated early-stage non-small cell lung cancer patients. TCRs were sequenced from unsorted whole RNA of tumor, nontumor lung or PBMC. Sequenced material: lung tumor tissue, taken at surgery. The origin of this receptor is a male donor with early-stage non-small cell lung cancer. V gene TRBV7-7 combines with J gene TRBJ2-1; tentatively, D is TRBD1 (6 bases). The CDR3 DNA is TGTGCCAGCAGCTTAGGGGACAAGAGAGAGCAGTTCTTC. Amino acids: CASSLGDKREQFF.